These 4 T cell receptor beta chains were sequenced from one sample in a study of shared clonotypes between healthy human individuals. As defined, naive CD8 cells were CD45RO-negative and positively selected for CCR7, with terminally differentiated effector memory CD45RA+ cells excluded. The method was immunoSEQ multiplex PCR; TCRdb's version includes in-frame clones alone and lacks a portion of them. The data show under 1 million clones, approximately 96% seen once. The sequenced material came from naive CD8+ T cells sorted from blood. These receptors were obtained from a man aged 25-45 years in good health.

This clone came up once. The J gene is TRBJ2-3, the V gene TRBV20-1; unclear D gene. Trimming cost V 5 bases and J 6 bases, with 6 bases left between them. This CDR3 has 10 amino acids. Germline CDR1 DFQATT, CDR2 SNEGSKA (reference sequence). The CDR3 nucleotides read TGCAGTGCTCCCTGGGATACGCAGTATTTT. This translates into CSAPWDTQYF.

This chain uses TRBV19 with TRBJ1-5; 7 bases map to TRBD1. J gave up 1 base and V 7 bases, and 10 bases lay outside the gene matches. The CDR3 consists of 16 residues. Germline V gene lookup returns CDR1 LNHDA and CDR2 SQIVND (reference sequence). The CDR3: CASKPNRGMSNQPQHF. The CDR3 DNA is TGTGCCAGTAAACCGAACAGGGGTATGAGCAATCAGCCCCAGCATTTT.

V gene TRBV10-3 combines with J gene TRBJ1-3; no firm D call. The germline gives CDR1 ENHRY, CDR2 SYGVKD. This CDR3 is built from 17 residues. The V end lost 0 bases, the J end lost 0 bases, and 12 bases lay between the germline ends. CDR3 loop: CAISESLSLLSGNTIYF. CDR3 nucleotide sequence: TGTGCCATCAGTGAGTCACTGTCTCTACTCTCTGGAAACACCATATATTTT.

V gene TRBV11-3 combines with J gene TRBJ2-2; 8 bases are shared with TRBD2. The ends lost 4 bases at V and 8 bases at J; junction bases unmatched: 12. CDR1 and CDR2 from the germline V gene are SGHNT and YENEEA. The CDR3 totals 16 residues. Written as DNA, the CDR3 is TGTGCCAGCAGCTCGGGAGCGGGAGACCCCGTAGGGGAGCTGTTTTTT. This codes for CASSSGAGDPVGELFF.